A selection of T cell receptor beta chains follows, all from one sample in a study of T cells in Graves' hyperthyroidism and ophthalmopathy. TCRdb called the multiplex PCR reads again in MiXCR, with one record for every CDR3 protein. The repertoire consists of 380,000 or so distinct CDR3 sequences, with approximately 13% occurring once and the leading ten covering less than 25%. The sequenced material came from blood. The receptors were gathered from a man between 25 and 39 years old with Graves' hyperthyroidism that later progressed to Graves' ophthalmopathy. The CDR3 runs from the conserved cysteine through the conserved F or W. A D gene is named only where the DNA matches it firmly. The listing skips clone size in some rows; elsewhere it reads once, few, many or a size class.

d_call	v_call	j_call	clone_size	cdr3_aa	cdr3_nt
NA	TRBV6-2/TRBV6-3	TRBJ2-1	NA	CASLRPPGNEQFF	TGTGCCAGCCTGCGTCCCCCAGGCAATGAGCAGTTCTTC
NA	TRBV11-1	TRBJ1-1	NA	CASSWALQRNTEAFF	TGTGCCAGCAGCTGGGCCCTCCAGCGGAACACTGAAGCTTTCTTT
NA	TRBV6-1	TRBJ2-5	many	CASSARDTETQYF	TGTGCCAGCAGTGCACGGGACACAGAGACCCAGTACTTC
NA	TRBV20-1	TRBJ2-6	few	CSARQGGAGANVLTF	TGCAGTGCCCGGCAGGGTGGAGCTGGGGCCAACGTCCTGACTTTC
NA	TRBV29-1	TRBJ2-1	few	CSVESGNEQFF	TGCAGCGTTGAATCCGGGAATGAGCAGTTCTTC
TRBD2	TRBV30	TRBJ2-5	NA	CAWSASWTSGHQETQYF	TGTGCCTGGAGTGCAAGTTGGACTAGCGGGCACCAAGAGACCCAGTACTTC
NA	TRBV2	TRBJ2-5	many	CASSEVEGVETQYF	TGTGCCAGCAGTGAAGTAGAAGGTGTAGAGACCCAGTACTTC
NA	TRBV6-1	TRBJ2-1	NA	CASSYTSSYNEQFF	TGTGCCAGCAGTTATACTAGCTCCTACAATGAGCAGTTCTTC
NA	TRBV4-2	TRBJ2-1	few	CASSPDPLSYNEQFF	TGTGCCAGCAGCCCGGATCCCCTCTCCTACAATGAGCAGTTCTTC
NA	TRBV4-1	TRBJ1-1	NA	CASSQAFTRATEAFF	TGCGCCAGCAGCCAAGCCTTCACCCGGGCCACTGAAGCTTTCTTT
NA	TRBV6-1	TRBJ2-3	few	CAIWTADTQYF	TGTGCCATCTGGACAGCAGATACGCAGTATTTT
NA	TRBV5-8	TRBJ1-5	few	CASTVPYGGGNQPQHF	TGTGCCAGCACCGTCCCCTATGGCGGGGGCAATCAGCCCCAGCATTTT
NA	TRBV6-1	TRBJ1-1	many	CASRPGTENTEAFF	TGTGCCAGCAGACCCGGGACGGAGAACACTGAAGCTTTCTTT
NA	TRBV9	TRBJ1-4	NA	CASSVGLSPPGEKLFF	TGTGCCAGCAGCGTAGGCTTATCTCCCCCGGGTGAAAAACTGTTTTTT
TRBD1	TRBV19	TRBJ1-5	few	CASSILQGGGQPQHF	TGTGCCAGTAGTATCTTACAGGGGGGAGGTCAGCCCCAGCATTTT
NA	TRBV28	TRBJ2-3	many	CASSLTTFSSATQYF	TGTGCCAGCAGTTTAACAACTTTTAGCTCGGCCACGCAGTATTTT
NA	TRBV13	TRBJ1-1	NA	CASSGDREAFF	TGTGCCAGCAGCGGCGACAGAGAAGCTTTCTTT
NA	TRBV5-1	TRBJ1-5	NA	CASSLDGAGNQPQHF	TGCGCCAGCAGCTTGGACGGGGCAGGCAATCAGCCCCAGCATTTT
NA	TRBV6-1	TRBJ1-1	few	CASSYLMNTEAFF	TGTGCCAGCAGTTATCTGATGAACACTGAAGCTTTCTTT
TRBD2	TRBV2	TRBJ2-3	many	CASRAGLAGSTDTQYF	TGTGCCAGCAGGGCGGGACTAGCGGGAAGCACAGATACGCAGTATTTT
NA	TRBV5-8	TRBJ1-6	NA	CASSLDRSNSPLHF	TGTGCCAGCAGCCTAGACAGGTCCAATTCACCCCTCCACTTT
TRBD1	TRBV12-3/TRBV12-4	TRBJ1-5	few	CASSRRQGLSNQPQHF	TGTGCCAGCAGCCGAAGACAGGGGCTTAGCAATCAGCCCCAGCATTTT
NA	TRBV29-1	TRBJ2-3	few	CSAWGRGGTDTQYF	TGCAGCGCCTGGGGCAGGGGGGGCACAGATACGCAGTATTTT
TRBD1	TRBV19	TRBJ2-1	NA	CASNNPGQGVPSSYNEQFF	TGTGCCAGTAATAATCCGGGACAGGGGGTTCCTAGCTCCTACAATGAGCAGTTCTTC
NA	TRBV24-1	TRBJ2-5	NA	CATSDLGQIGETQYF	TGTGCCACCAGTGATTTGGGACAGATAGGAGAGACCCAGTACTTC
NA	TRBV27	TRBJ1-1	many	CASSLSPGNTEAFF	TGTGCCAGCAGTTTATCGCCGGGGAACACTGAAGCTTTCTTT
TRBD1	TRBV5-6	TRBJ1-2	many	CASSTRDRDYYGYTF	TGTGCCAGCAGCACCCGGGACAGGGATTACTATGGCTACACCTTC
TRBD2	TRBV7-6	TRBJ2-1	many	CASSPEAGGTYNEQFF	TGTGCCAGCAGCCCTGAAGCGGGGGGGACCTACAATGAGCAGTTCTTC
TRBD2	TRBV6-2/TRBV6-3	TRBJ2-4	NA	CASSSRYRLAVKNIQYF	TGTGCCAGCAGTTCGAGGTACAGACTAGCAGTCAAAAACATTCAGTACTTC
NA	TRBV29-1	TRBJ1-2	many	CSVVRGNYGYTF	TGCAGCGTTGTGCGGGGGAACTATGGCTACACCTTC
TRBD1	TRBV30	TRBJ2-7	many	CAWSGGQGSVYEQYF	TGTGCCTGGAGTGGCGGACAGGGAAGCGTCTACGAGCAGTACTTC
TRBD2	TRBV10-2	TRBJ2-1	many	CASSEGRGTSYNEQFF	TGCGCCAGCAGTGAGGGGCGGGGGACTTCCTACAATGAGCAGTTCTTC